This T cell receptor beta chain was obtained from a study of PD-L1 blockade in urothelial cancer. Study as a whole: Males with bladder-origin urothelial cancer constituted about 85% of the roughly 29 patients. Specimens of blood held a median count of roughly 130,000 T cells. The patients had undergone anywhere from 0 to 3 prior chemotherapy regimens.

The diagnosis in patients was locally advanced or metastatic urothelial carcinoma. Trimming left V 2 bases short and J 10 bases short, with 13 bases between. The CDR3 is made up of 12 amino acids. CDR1 SQVTM and CDR2 ANQGSEA come from the germline V gene. The table came from immunoSEQ multiplex PCR; TCRdb's copy has only in-frame clones and leaves some out. There are roughly 48,000 clones in the sample; over 75% occur only once, and about 6% lies in the top ten. The chain joins TRBV29-1 to TRBJ2-3; D might be TRBD2 (5 bases). The starting material was PBMCs, obtained around atezolizumab (anti-PD-L1) treatment. The source of this sequence is a man aged 35-49 years with urothelial cancer. In DNA, the CDR3 is TGCAGCGTTGAACCCCGAGGGTTAGCGCAGTATTTT. This gives the protein CSVEPRGLAQYF.